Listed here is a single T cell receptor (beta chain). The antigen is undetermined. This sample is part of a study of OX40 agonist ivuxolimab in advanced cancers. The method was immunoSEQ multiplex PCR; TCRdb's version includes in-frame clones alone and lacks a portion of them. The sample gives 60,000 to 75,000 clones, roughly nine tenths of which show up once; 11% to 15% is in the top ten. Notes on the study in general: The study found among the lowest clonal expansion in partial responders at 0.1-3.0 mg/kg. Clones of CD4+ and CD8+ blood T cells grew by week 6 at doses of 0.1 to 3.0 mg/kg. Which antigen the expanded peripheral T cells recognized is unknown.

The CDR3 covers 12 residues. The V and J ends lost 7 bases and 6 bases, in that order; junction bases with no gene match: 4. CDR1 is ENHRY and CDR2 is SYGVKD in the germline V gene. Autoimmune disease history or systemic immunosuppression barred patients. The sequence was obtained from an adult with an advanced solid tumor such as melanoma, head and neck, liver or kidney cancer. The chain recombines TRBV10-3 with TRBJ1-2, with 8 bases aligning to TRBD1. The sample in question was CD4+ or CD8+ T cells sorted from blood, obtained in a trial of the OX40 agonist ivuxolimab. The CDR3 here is CAINGQGHGYTF. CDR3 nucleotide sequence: TGTGCCATCAACGGACAGGGCCATGGCTACACCTTC.